This T cell receptor beta chain was captured in a study of T-cell reconstitution after alpha-beta-depleted transplantation in children (dated by TCRdb to about 2016). Study-wide context: T-cell immune reconstitution after TCRalphabeta/CD19-depleted allogeneic hematopoietic cell transplantation in children was quantitatively tracked in the study by means of TCR repertoire profiling.

Library prep was done by PCR. The listed sequencing device is Illumina HiSeq 2500. TCR library preparation used molecular barcoding, with unique molecular identifiers applied to normalize quantification of the TCRbeta repertoire. TCRdb applied fastp at Q25 and MiXCR to the public reads, then kept only in-frame beta chains. A single entry per CDR3 protein holds the most common genes and DNA from its merged rows. This sample is represented by roughly 200,000 distinct CDR3 sequences; around 7% of them were singletons. 5.5% of the sample goes to the ten largest clones. Broad study findings and their caveats: The frequencies of hyperexpanded clones fell over the following months, and after one year, T-cell counts and TCRbeta diversity were mostly attributed to newly produced T cells. In some patients, the high TCRbeta diversity seen at day 60 was put down to recipient T cells and intrathymic progenitors that had survived conditioning. The apparently early recovery of alphabetaT-cell counts about two months after transplant reportedly depended on only several hundred rapidly expanded clones that came from non-depleted graft cells.

Ten or more counts support this clonotype. This clone's antigen is unknown. No base qualities exist here, and no much larger clone lies one base off it. For this chain, trimming is 2 bases at the V end and 4 bases at the J end, and the number of junction bases without a gene match is 4. The CDR3 contains 15 residues, cysteine and phenylalanine counted. Only the CDR3 portion is preserved as DNA: 45 bases, with reading frame beginning at the first base. The germline V gene encodes CDR1 ENHRY and CDR2 SYGVKD. The sample's treatment or condition label, in plain terms: allogeneic hematopoietic cell transplantation with graft depleted of TCRalphabeta T cells and CD19 B cells. The children who served as transplant recipients had been given grafts of TCRalphabeta/CD19-depleted allogeneic hematopoietic cells.

The sequence was collected from a boy younger than 10 with acute lymphoblastic leukemia, due to receive a stem cell transplant. Recombination linked TRBV10-3 to TRBJ2-5; 10 middle bases align to TRBD2. The sample in question was PBMCs, obtained before TCRalphabeta/CD19-depleted stem cell transplant. The nucleotides read TGTGCCATCAGTGAGGGGACTAGCGTTGTAGAGACCCAGTACTTC. It encodes CAISEGTSVVETQYF.